A single sample is the source of the 29 T cell receptor beta chains below, sequenced in a study of OX40 agonist ivuxolimab in advanced cancers. Produced via immunoSEQ multiplex PCR; TCRdb's table is partial and in-frame only. The table records approximately 90,000 clones, over 75% of them present only once. This material consisted of CD4+ or CD8+ T cells sorted from blood, taken in a trial of the OX40 agonist ivuxolimab. These receptors originate from an adult with an advanced solid tumor such as melanoma, head and neck, liver or kidney cancer.

The rearrangement joins TRBV6-5 to TRBJ2-7, with 7 bases aligning to TRBD1. V lost 7 bases and J lost 4; bases outside the gene matches: 7. The CDR3 extends over 13 amino acids. Germline V CDR1 and CDR2: MNHEY, SVGAGI. The CDR3 spells CASTPQGKYEQYF. CDR3 sequence (DNA): TGTGCCAGCACACCACAGGGGAAGTACGAGCAGTACTTC.

The chain employs TRBV5-6 and TRBJ1-2; 9 nucleotides match TRBD1. Germline loops: CDR1 SGHDT, CDR2 YYEEEE. The CDR3 runs to 15 residues. J was trimmed by 4 bases and V by 4 bases; bases with no gene match: 8. The CDR3 is CASSIGTGYSYGYTF. The CDR3, as DNA: TGTGCCAGCAGCATAGGGACAGGGTACAGCTATGGCTACACCTTC.

This sequence joins TRBV6-1 and TRBJ2-6, with D unclear. Germline V gene data show CDR1 as MNHNS and CDR2 as SASEGT. The CDR3 sequence is 14 residues long. V lost 7 bases, J lost 0 bases, and 7 bases lay in between. The CDR3 here is CASNRLSGANVLTF. Written as DNA, the CDR3 is TGTGCCAGCAACCGCCTCTCTGGGGCCAACGTCCTGACTTTC.

This sequence joins TRBV21-1 and TRBJ2-7; the table gives TRBD1 as D, unverified against the DNA. TRBV21-1 is tagged as a pseudogene. The CDR3 totals 16 residues. CDR3 coding DNA: TGTGCCAGCTTAGTTTACCGGGACAGAAATTCCTACGAGCAGTACTTC. Amino acid sequence: CASLVYRDRNSYEQYF.

The chain employs TRBV7-9 and TRBJ1-4; a possible D gene is TRBD1 (5 bases). Looked up from germline, CDR1 is SEHNR and CDR2 is FQNEAQ (reference sequence). The CDR3 consists of 14 residues. V was trimmed by 3 bases and J by 7 bases, leaving 12 bases between them. CDR3 region: CASSFEGLSEKLFF. The CDR3 DNA sequence: TGTGCCAGCAGCTTTGAGGGGTTGAGTGAAAAACTGTTTTTT.

The V and J genes are TRBV29-1 and TRBJ1-5; D not resolved. CDR1 and CDR2 from the germline V gene are SQVTM and ANQGSEA. Trimming cost V 6 bases and J 2 bases, with 11 bases left between them. This CDR3 is 13 amino acids long. CDR3 bases: TGCAGCGTGGGTCAGGACCGCAATCAGCCCCAGCATTTT. It is translated as CSVGQDRNQPQHF.

V usage is TRBV5-6 and J usage is TRBJ1-5; D uncertain. Germline-derived CDR1 and CDR2 are SGHDT and YYEEEE. Trimming shortened V by 1 base and J by 6 bases, and 8 bases separated the two germline ends. This CDR3 is 13 amino acids long. CDR3 DNA sequence: TGTGCCAGCAGCTTGCGTCCGGGTCAGCCCCAGCATTTT. Amino acid sequence: CASSLRPGQPQHF.

This clone was counted a single time. The rearrangement joins TRBV29-1 to TRBJ1-5; D uncertain. V was pared by 4 bases and J by 6 bases, with 13 bases between. The V gene's germline CDR1 is SQVTM and CDR2 ANQGSEA. The CDR3 runs to 13 residues. CDR3 amino acids: CSVGTKGGQPQHF. In nucleotides, the CDR3 is TGCAGCGTTGGGACTAAGGGAGGTCAGCCCCAGCATTTT.

The chain carries TRBV28 and TRBJ2-7; 7 positions match TRBD1. The CDR3 has 11 amino acids. V was clipped by 7 bases and J by 6 bases; unmatched bases: 3. Germline CDR1 is MDHEN and CDR2 is SYDVKM. The CDR3 protein is CASMTGFEQYF. In nucleotides, the CDR3 is TGTGCCAGCATGACAGGGTTCGAGCAGTACTTC.

This clone is a singleton in its sample. The chain joins TRBV15 to TRBJ2-1; tentatively, D is TRBD1 (5 bases). The germline gives CDR1 LNHNV, CDR2 YYDKDF (reference sequence). This CDR3 spans 15 amino acids. The V gene lost 0 bases and the J gene lost 5 bases, with 11 bases spanning the gap. Here the CDR3 reads CATSRDRVRNNEQFF. CDR3 nucleotides: TGTGCCACCAGCAGAGACAGGGTTCGTAACAATGAGCAGTTCTTC.

The rearrangement uses TRBV5-5 and TRBJ1-5, with TRBD1 as a possible D gene (5 bases). The CDR3 contains 16 residues. Trimming stripped 0 bases from V and 0 bases from J, with 10 bases between. Germline values: CDR1 SGHKS, CDR2 YYEKEE (reference sequence). CDR3 residues: CASSLGQMYSNQPQHF. CDR3 DNA sequence: TGTGCCAGCAGCTTGGGACAGATGTATAGCAATCAGCCCCAGCATTTT.

This chain connects TRBV29-1 to TRBJ1-1, with 7 bases identical to TRBD1. V gave up 4 bases and J gave up 1 base; unmatched junction bases: 3. CDR1 and CDR2 from the germline V gene are SQVTM and ANQGSEA. The CDR3 loop spans 13 amino acids. The CDR3 sequence is CSVGRTGNTEAFF. In nucleotides, the CDR3 is TGCAGCGTTGGTCGGACAGGGAACACTGAAGCTTTCTTT.

The rearrangement joins TRBV19 to TRBJ1-2; possible D gene TRBD1, 6 bases. The CDR3 is 12 residues long. Germline V gives CDR1 LNHDA, CDR2 SQIVND (reference sequence). V was pared by 5 bases and J by 5 bases, with 9 bases between. The CDR3 DNA reads as TGTGCCAGTAGTCCAGGGGATTATGGCTACACCTTC. It specifies CASSPGDYGYTF.

CDR3 sequence reads: CASSELNRVGNTIYF. The CDR3 DNA reads TGTGCCAGCAGTGAACTTAATAGGGTTGGAAACACCATATATTTT. V gene TRBV2 combines with J gene TRBJ1-3, with D unresolved. Germline lookup yields CDR1 SNHLY and CDR2 FYNNEI. V lost 2 bases, J lost 3 bases, and 11 bases lay in between. This CDR3 comprises 15 residues.

This clone appeared once. The chain couples TRBV5-4 to TRBJ1-4; possible D gene TRBD1, 6 bases. Germline CDR1 SGHNT, CDR2 YYREEE (reference sequence). V was pared by 1 base and J by 3 bases, with 16 bases between. The CDR3 consists of 17 residues. The CDR3 loop is CASSLRGTGRANEKLFF. The CDR3 nucleotides read TGTGCCAGCAGCTTGAGGGGAACAGGGCGAGCTAATGAAAAACTGTTTTTT.

This chain joins TRBV4-1 and TRBJ1-2; D is possibly TRBD1 (5 bases). The CDR3 totals 13 residues. CDR1 is MGHRA and CDR2 is YSYEKL in the germline V gene. V lost 1 base and J lost 2, with 5 bases in between. CDR3 sequence (DNA): TGCGCCAGCAGCCAAGCAGGGAACTATGGCTACACCTTC. As protein: CASSQAGNYGYTF.

This clone was observed once. This chain connects TRBV19 to TRBJ2-3; a weak D match, TRBD1 (6 bases). The CDR3 loop spans 14 amino acids. Trimming took 7 bases from V and 3 from J, leaving 14 bases between them. Germline CDR1 LNHDA, CDR2 SQIVND (reference sequence). In nucleotides, the CDR3 is TGTGCCAGTACTTGGACAGACCAAACAGATACGCAGTATTTT. Translation gives CASTWTDQTDTQYF.

This rearrangement joins TRBV7-2 to TRBJ1-3; no definite D call. The CDR3 contains 12 residues. The germline gives CDR1 SGHTA, CDR2 FQGNSA. With 1 base removed from V and 3 bases from J, the gap between germline ends came to 1 base. The CDR3 DNA follows: TGTGCCAGCAGCTTAGGTGGAAACACCATATATTTT. This gives the protein CASSLGGNTIYF.

The chain is built from TRBV7-9 and TRBJ1-1; TRBD1 might be the D (6 bases). This CDR3 is built from 14 residues. The germline gives CDR1 SEHNR, CDR2 FQNEAQ (reference sequence). The ends were cut back, 10 bases at V and 1 base at J, with 16 bases in the middle. CDR3 region: CATQLTQGNTEAFF. The CDR3 nucleotides are TGTGCCACCCAGCTGACACAGGGGAACACTGAAGCTTTCTTT.

V is TRBV5-4 and J is TRBJ1-2; TRBD1 agrees at 7 bases. Per germline, CDR1 SGHNT and CDR2 YYREEE (reference sequence). V dropped 2 bases and J dropped 3; count of bases not matched to a gene: 4. The CDR3 extends over 14 amino acids. Here the CDR3 reads CASSFIGQDYGYTF. DNA for the CDR3: TGTGCCAGCAGCTTCATTGGACAGGACTATGGCTACACCTTC.

The chain joins TRBV6-5 to TRBJ1-1; D is unresolved. The germline CDR1 and CDR2 sequences are MNHEY and SVGAGI. The length of the CDR3 is 13 residues. V gave up 0 bases and J gave up 2 bases, with 4 bases separating them. For the CDR3, the DNA is TGTGCCAGCAGTTACTCCACTAACACTGAAGCTTTCTTT. This translates into CASSYSTNTEAFF.

About this clone itself: Other DNA sequences in this specimen translate into the identical CDR3. The J gene is TRBJ2-2, the V gene TRBV5-1, with D perhaps TRBD2 (5 bases). CDR3 length: 16 residues. In germline, CDR1 is SGHRS, CDR2 YFSETQ. With 3 bases removed from V and 0 bases from J, the gap between germline ends came to 12 bases. CDR3 region: CASSSLGGANTGELFF. CDR3 DNA sequence: TGCGCCAGCAGCTCACTAGGTGGGGCGAACACCGGGGAGCTGTTTTTT.

Comment on this clone: An end of the junction differs from the germline gene, which may be a read error. This chain connects TRBV7-9 to TRBJ2-5; D gene uncertain. Germline V lookup: CDR1 SEHNR, CDR2 FQNEAQ (reference sequence). The CDR3 has 11 amino acids. CDR3 in amino acids: CASSFRAGPNF. The CDR3 nucleotides are TGTGCCAGCAGCTTTCGGGCAGGACCCAACTTC.

This clone has only one observation. CDR3 DNA: TGTGCCATCAGTGGGGGAGGGGGCGTCCGTACAGATACGCAGTATTTT. Protein product: CAISGGGGVRTDTQYF. The genes are TRBV10-3 and TRBJ2-3, with D perhaps matching TRBD1 or TRBD2 (7 bases each). V lost 4 bases and J 3 bases, leaving 17 bases between the germline ends. Germline assignment: CDR1 ENHRY and CDR2 SYGVKD. There are 16 residues in the CDR3.

The chain links TRBV9 to TRBJ1-1; D ambiguous. From germline, CDR1 is SGDLS and CDR2 YYNGEE. This CDR3 has 15 amino acids. V was cut by 2 bases and J by 4 bases, with 15 bases left in between. The CDR3 sequence: CASSVGRRSSTEAFF. The CDR3, as DNA: TGTGCCAGCAGCGTCGGACGGAGGTCGAGCACTGAAGCTTTCTTT.

As regards this clone: The junction shows a germline mismatch at one end, possibly a read error. The sample has other DNA sequences that encode this CDR3 too. The rearrangement uses TRBV5-1 and TRBJ2-7; tentatively, D is TRBD1 (5 bases). The CDR3 totals 14 residues. Germline V gene data show CDR1 as SGHRS and CDR2 as YFSETQ. The CDR3 reads CASSSGQTSYEQYF. In DNA form, the CDR3 reads TGCGCCAGCAGCTCAGGACAAACCTCCTACGAACAGTACTTC.

The chain joins TRBV10-3 to TRBJ1-4, with D possibly being TRBD1 (6 bases). Trimming pared 3 bases from V and 3 bases from J, leaving 14 bases between. The CDR3 is 16 residues long. The germline V gene has CDR1 ENHRY and CDR2 SYGVKD. The CDR3 DNA reads TGTGCCATCAGTGATCAGGGGAGTGGAGCTAATGAAAAACTGTTTTTT. This gives the protein CAISDQGSGANEKLFF.

Concerning this clone itself: The junction does not match germline at one end; this may be a read error. V usage is TRBV7-7 and J usage is TRBJ2-5, with a weak D call TRBD2 (5 bases). CDR1 is SSHAT, CDR2 FNYEAQ, per germline (reference sequence). This CDR3 has 15 residues. CDR3 sequence (DNA): TGTGCTAGCAGCGGACGGACGGGGTACCAAGAGACCCAGTACTTC. This gives the protein CASSGRTGYQETQYF. The full variable domain, its missing parts supplied by reference TRBV7-7 and TRBJ2-5, is GAGVSQSPRYKVTKRGQDVTLRCDPISSHATLYWYQQALGQGPEFLTYFNYEAQPDKSGLPSDRFSAERPEGSISTLTIQRTEQRDSAMYRCASSGRTGYQETQYFGPGTRLLVL.

The gene calls are TRBV2 and TRBJ1-2; D call uncertain. The V gene lost 3 bases and the J gene lost 6 bases, with 17 bases spanning the gap. Germline V gene lookup returns CDR1 SNHLY and CDR2 FYNNEI. This CDR3 contains 15 residues. The CDR3: CASSELSLQTNGYTF. The CDR3 region has the DNA TGTGCCAGCAGTGAGTTGTCTTTGCAGACTAATGGCTACACCTTC.